This TCR beta chain emerged from a study of shared clonotypes between healthy human individuals. Using immunoSEQ multiplex PCR, the repertoire was profiled, and TCRdb retains in-frame clones only, with some absent. Of fewer than 650,000 clones listed, about 82% were seen once; the top ten hold 13%. With 3 bases removed from V and 2 bases from J, the gap between germline ends came to 11 bases. Germline V lookup: CDR1 SGHAT, CDR2 FQNNGV. This CDR3 is built from 15 residues. This TCR derives from a woman aged 40 to 50 in good health. Some clones in this sample may be carry-over from other donors' samples. The V call is TRBV11-2, the J call TRBJ1-3, with D possibly being TRBD1 (5 bases). The sequencing input was PBMCs. The CDR3 spells CASSLAWDPGNTIYF. The CDR3 coding sequence is TGTGCCAGCAGCTTGGCGTGGGACCCTGGAAACACCATATATTTT.